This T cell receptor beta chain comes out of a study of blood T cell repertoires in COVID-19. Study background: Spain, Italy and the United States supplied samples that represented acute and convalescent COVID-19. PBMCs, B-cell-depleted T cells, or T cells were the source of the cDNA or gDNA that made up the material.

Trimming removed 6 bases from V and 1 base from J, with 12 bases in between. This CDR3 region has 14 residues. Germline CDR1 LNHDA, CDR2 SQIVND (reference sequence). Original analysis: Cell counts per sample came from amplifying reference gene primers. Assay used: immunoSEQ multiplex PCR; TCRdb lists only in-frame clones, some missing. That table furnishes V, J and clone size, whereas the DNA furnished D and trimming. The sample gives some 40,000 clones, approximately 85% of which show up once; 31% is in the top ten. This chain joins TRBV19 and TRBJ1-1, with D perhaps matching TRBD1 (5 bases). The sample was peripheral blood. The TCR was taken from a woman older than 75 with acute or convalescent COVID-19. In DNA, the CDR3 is TGTGCCAGTAGGGAGGGGAGCCCGAACACTGAAGCTTTCTTT. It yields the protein CASREGSPNTEAFF.